This TCR beta chain was obtained from a study of shared clonotypes between healthy human individuals. Looking at the study overall: CD4 naive and memory got three plates each, CD8 naive two, CD8 memory one.

It was at deep level that the assay was run. TCRdb keeps only in-frame clones here, not all; method: immunoSEQ multiplex PCR. The table records some 2.1 million clones, 95% of them present only once. The CDR3 loop spans 16 amino acids. The germline V gene has CDR1 GTSNPN and CDR2 SVGIG (reference sequence). V trimming: 3 bases; J trimming: 2 bases; junction bases outside the gene matches: 8. A note on this clone: Antigen: not known.

Points from the study as a whole: Shared clonotypes: about 5.3% naive CD4, around 4% naive CD8, under 2.5% memory CD4, 0.35% to 0.5% memory CD8. Among donors, clonotype sharing was expected to be affected by sequencing depth.

The chain uses TRBV30 and TRBJ2-2; 8 bases map to TRBD2. Material: naive CD4+ T cells sorted from blood. Subset noted: CD45RA+ positively selected. This receptor was taken from a man aged 18 to 29 in good health. Here the CDR3 reads CAWRGLAGFNTGELFF. CDR3 bases: TGTGCCTGGAGAGGGCTAGCGGGCTTTAACACCGGGGAGCTGTTTTTT. Full variable domain (remainder filled in from reference TRBV30 and TRBJ2-2): SQTIHQWPATLVQPVGSPLSLECTVEGTSNPNLYWYRQAAGRGLQLLFYSVGIGQISSEVPQNLSASRPQDRQFILSSKKLLLSDSGFYLCAWRGLAGFNTGELFFGEGSRLTVL.